This T cell receptor (beta chain) was recovered during a study of blood T cell repertoires in COVID-19. Across the whole study: There were acute and convalescent COVID-19 samples, and they came from the United States, Italy and Spain. In each case, the material was cDNA or gDNA derived from T cells, B-cell-depleted T cells, or PBMCs.

As processed by the authors: Estimation of nucleated cell counts relied on the amplification of reference gene primers. Here immunoSEQ multiplex PCR was the method, and the copy in TCRdb shows in-frame clones only, minus some. V and J calls and clone size are copied from that table; D and trimming were computed from the DNA. The table records fewer than 300,000 clones, about 89% of them present only once. Material: peripheral blood. This sequence originates from a man between 35 and 55 years old who had recovered from COVID-19.

Here the CDR3 reads CASSALEGRYEQYF. CDR3 bases: TGTGCCAGCAGCGCCTTGGAGGGAAGGTACGAGCAGTACTTC. This chain uses TRBV6-5 with TRBJ2-7, with D perhaps TRBD2 (6 bases). V lost 6 bases, J lost 4 bases, and 16 bases lay in between. This CDR3 spans 14 amino acids. In germline, CDR1 is MNHEY, CDR2 SVGAGI.